This entry features one T cell receptor (beta chain) sequence. Its specificity is not known. The same CDR3 arises from other DNA sequences in this sample as well. This specimen belongs to a study of shared clonotypes between healthy human individuals. V lost 6 bases and J lost 2, with 11 bases in between. The CDR3 is 15 residues long. Germline assignment: CDR1 MNHEY and CDR2 SMNVEV (reference sequence). Profiling relied on immunoSEQ multiplex PCR, and the TCRdb table lists in-frame clones only, not all of them. The sample lists approximately 530,000 clones; 90% to 96% were seen once. Findings and caveats of the study: Shared clonotypes: about 4.6% naive CD4, around 3.5% naive CD8, roughly 2.4% memory CD4, 0.4% to 0.5% memory CD8.

Sequencing was carried out using naive CD4+ T cells sorted from blood. The sample's subset: CD45RA+ positively selected. The chain links TRBV27 to TRBJ2-6, with D perhaps matching TRBD2 (6 bases). The sequence was obtained from a woman aged 30 to 39 in good health. In nucleotides, the CDR3 is TGTGCCAGCAGCCAGGGAGGTGCTGGGGCCAACGTCCTGACTTTC. It specifies CASSQGGAGANVLTF. Full variable domain (remainder filled in from reference TRBV27 and TRBJ2-6): EAQVTQNPRYLITVTGKKLTVTCSQNMNHEYMSWYRQDPGLGLRQIYYSMNVEVTDKGDVPEGYKVSRKEKRNFPLILESPSPNQTSLYFCASSQGGAGANVLTFGAGSRLTVL.